These 19 T cell receptor beta chains were sequenced from one sample in a study of graft-versus-host responses after intestinal transplantation. Generated by immunoSEQ multiplex PCR, the TCRdb table keeps only in-frame clones and is missing some. The sample records thousands of clones, about two thirds being singletons. Lymphocytes (intraepithelial and lamina propria) were released by processing the graft tissue. The sample in question was ileum tissue, obtained roughly 50 days after transplant. Every receptor here comes from a human patient who received an intestinal transplant, so some T cells may come from the graft donor.

This clone was detected a few times. V and J are TRBV19 and TRBJ2-1; 8 bases agree with TRBD2. Trimming removed 6 bases from V and 4 bases from J; junction bases left unmatched: 8. In germline, CDR1 is LNHDA, CDR2 SQIVND (reference sequence). CDR3 size: 15 residues. CDR3 in amino acids: CASRWQRGRYNEQFF. The DNA of the CDR3 is TGTGCCAGTAGGTGGCAGCGGGGGCGGTACAATGAGCAGTTCTTC.

J is TRBJ1-3 and V is TRBV10-2, with TRBD1 matching over 8 bases. Germline V gene data show CDR1 as WSHSY and CDR2 as SAAADI. J gave up 3 bases and V 6 bases, and 10 bases lay outside the gene matches. The CDR3 loop spans 16 amino acids. As DNA, the CDR3 is TGCGCCAGCAGCCTCACGACAGGGGAAGATGGAAACACCATATATTTT. It encodes CASSLTTGEDGNTIYF.

This clone was observed a handful of times. This chain connects TRBV19 to TRBJ1-2, with D perhaps matching TRBD1 (5 bases). V lost 6 bases, J lost 5 bases, and 22 bases lay in between. The CDR3 has 16 amino acids. The germline gives CDR1 LNHDA, CDR2 SQIVND (reference sequence). In DNA, the CDR3 is TGTGCCAGTAGGAGGATGACAGAAGTAAATCTATATGGCTACACCTTC. Protein sequence: CASRRMTEVNLYGYTF.

The chain carries TRBV7-9 and TRBJ2-2; a possible D gene is TRBD1 (6 bases). CDR1 is SEHNR, CDR2 FQNEAQ, per germline (reference sequence). The CDR3 contains 13 residues. V was clipped by 5 bases and J by 5 bases, with 9 bases between them. The CDR3: CASSPQGTGELFF. The DNA of the CDR3 is TGTGCCAGCAGCCCGCAGGGGACCGGGGAGCTGTTTTTT.

Here the CDR3 DNA reads TGTGCCACCGGGACTAGCGGGGCATACAATGAGCAGTTCTTC. Protein product: CATGTSGAYNEQFF. The chain has TRBV15 and TRBJ2-1, with TRBD2 identical over 13 bases. V lost 8 bases to trimming and J lost 4 bases; unmatched junction nucleotides: 2. Germline assignment: CDR1 LNHNV and CDR2 YYDKDF (reference sequence). The CDR3 is 14 residues long.

The chain has TRBV5-6 and TRBJ2-5; 13 bases fit TRBD2. V dropped 4 bases and J dropped 5; count of bases not matched to a gene: 5. Germline-derived CDR1 and CDR2 are SGHDT and YYEEEE. The CDR3 loop spans 15 amino acids. CDR3 region: CASSPGLAGVETQYF. CDR3 coding DNA: TGTGCCAGCAGCCCTGGACTAGCGGGGGTGGAGACCCAGTACTTC. Full variable domain (rest looked up from reference TRBV5-6 and TRBJ2-5): DAGVTQSPTHLIKTRGQQVTLRCSPKSGHDTVSWYQQALGQGPQFIFQYYEEEERQRGNFPDRFSGHQFPNYSSELNVNALLLGDSALYLCASSPGLAGVETQYFGPGTRLLVL.

In regard to this clone: Its ends do not fully match the called genes, so a read error is possible. The V gene is TRBV7-7, the J gene TRBJ2-2; tentative D call: TRBD2 (5 bases). CDR3 size: 13 residues. CDR1 and CDR2 from the germline V gene are SSHAT and FNYEAQ (reference sequence). The CDR3 sequence is CASSARGAGELFF. In nucleotides, the CDR3 is TGTGCTAGCAGTGCTCGGGGTGCCGGGGAGCTGTTTTTT.

The chain combines TRBV6-1 with TRBJ1-5; D unclear. CDR3 size: 14 residues. Germline CDR1 is MNHNS and CDR2 is SASEGT. Trimming cost V 4 bases and J 5 bases, with 12 bases left between them. The CDR3 nucleotides read TGTGCCAGCAGTGTTGGGTCGGGGTATCAGCCCCAGCATTTT. Translated: CASSVGSGYQPQHF.

The chain links TRBV7-9 to TRBJ1-3; the D gene is possibly TRBD1 (6 bases). CDR3 length equals 16 residues. Trimming cost V 5 bases and J 0 bases, with 14 bases left between them. Germline loops: CDR1 SEHNR, CDR2 FQNEAQ (reference sequence). CDR3 sequence reads: CASSPQTGFSGNTIYF. DNA of the CDR3: TGTGCCAGCAGCCCCCAAACAGGGTTCTCTGGAAACACCATATATTTT. Full variable domain (outside the CDR3, taken from reference TRBV7-9 and TRBJ1-3): DTGVSQNPRHKITKRGQNVTFRCDPISEHNRLYWYRQTLGQGPEFLTYFQNEAQLEKSRLLSDRFSAERPKGSFSTLEIQRTEQGDSAMYLCASSPQTGFSGNTIYFGEGSWLTVV.

CDR3 region: CASSLGLAGLTGELFF. The DNA of the CDR3 is TGTGCCAGCAGCCTAGGACTAGCGGGGCTCACCGGGGAGCTGTTTTTT. V usage is TRBV5-4 and J usage is TRBJ2-2, with 12 bases aligning to TRBD2. Germline CDR1 and CDR2: SGHNT and YYREEE (reference sequence). Unmatched junction bases numbered 5, after V lost 4 bases and J lost 4 bases. This CDR3 contains 16 residues.

This clone appeared a few times. CDR3 coding DNA: TGTGCCACCAGCAGAGATCTCCAGGGTGAACTTATCGGGAATGAGCAGTTCTTC. Its protein is CATSRDLQGELIGNEQFF. The rearrangement links TRBV15 to TRBJ2-1; D is perhaps TRBD1 (5 bases). Germline values: CDR1 LNHNV, CDR2 YYDKDF (reference sequence). The CDR3 sequence is 18 residues long. Trimming removed 0 bases from V and 7 bases from J, with 22 bases in between. The full variable domain, with the rest looked up from reference TRBV15 and TRBJ2-1, is DAMVIQNPRYQVTQFGKPVTLSCSQTLNHNVMYWYQQKSSQAPKLLFHYYDKDFNNEADTPDNFQSRRPNTSFCFLDIRSPGLGDTAMYLCATSRDLQGELIGNEQFFGPGTRLTVL.

The rearrangement links TRBV6-5 to TRBJ2-1, with D possibly being TRBD1 (6 bases). Germline CDR1 and CDR2: MNHEY and SVGAGI. The CDR3 loop spans 15 amino acids. Trimming shortened V by 6 bases and J by 4 bases, and 16 bases separated the two germline ends. DNA of the CDR3: TGTGCCAGCAGCCCGAACAAACAGGGTTACAATGAGCAGTTCTTC. Amino acids: CASSPNKQGYNEQFF.

The chain combines TRBV6-5 with TRBJ1-2; TRBD1 matches at 8 bases. Trimming took 5 bases from V and 2 from J; bases not matched to a gene: 7. Germline loops: CDR1 MNHEY, CDR2 SVGAGI. CDR3 length: 15 amino acids. This CDR3 is CASSRQGAGNYGYTF. In DNA, the CDR3 is TGTGCCAGCAGTCGGCAGGGGGCCGGCAACTATGGCTACACCTTC.

This clone has just a few counts. The chain is built from TRBV5-4 and TRBJ2-2; 10 nucleotides align to TRBD2. The CDR3 has 16 residues. V was clipped by 2 bases and J by 3 bases; unmatched bases: 4. Germline lookup yields CDR1 SGHNT and CDR2 YYREEE (reference sequence). The chain's CDR3 is CASSLGLAGDTGELFF. The CDR3 bases are TGTGCCAGCAGCTTAGGGCTAGCGGGGGACACCGGGGAGCTGTTTTTT.

V and J are TRBV6-4 and TRBJ2-3; 9 nucleotides agree with TRBD1. In germline, CDR1 is MRHNA, CDR2 SNTAGT. The V and J ends lost 3 bases and 5 bases, in that order; junction bases with no gene match: 3. This CDR3 is 14 amino acids long. The chain's CDR3 is CASSEQGARDTQYF. As DNA, the CDR3 is TGTGCCAGCAGTGAACAGGGGGCGCGAGATACGCAGTATTTT.

J is TRBJ2-2 and V is TRBV5-1; TRBD1 matches 8 bases. V gave up 4 bases and J gave up 4 bases; unmatched junction bases: 12. CDR1 is SGHRS, CDR2 YFSETQ, per germline. The CDR3 extends over 17 amino acids. This chain's CDR3 is CASSVPQGERFTGELFF. The CDR3 nucleotides are TGCGCCAGCAGCGTACCACAGGGGGAGAGATTCACCGGGGAGCTGTTTTTT.

V and J are TRBV28 and TRBJ1-3, with TRBD1 matching over 8 bases. The trim removed 5 bases at V and 0 bases at J, leaving 9 bases unmatched. The CDR3 runs 17 residues. Germline V CDR1 and CDR2: MDHEN, SYDVKM. CDR3 coding DNA: TGTGCCAGCAGTCCGGGACAGGCCCTCTTCTCTGGAAACACCATATATTTT. Its protein is CASSPGQALFSGNTIYF.

This clone came up a few times. CDR3: CASSSGQLYGYTF. The CDR3 nucleotides are TGTGCCAGCAGCTCGGGACAGCTCTATGGCTACACCTTC. This chain uses TRBV11-2 with TRBJ1-2; TRBD1 agrees at 7 bases. The CDR3 has 13 residues. CDR1 SGHAT and CDR2 FQNNGV come from the germline V gene. V was clipped by 4 bases and J by 4 bases; unmatched bases: 3.

This chain joins TRBV30 and TRBJ1-6; 7 nucleotides agree with TRBD1. V lost 6 bases to trimming and J lost 2 bases; unmatched junction nucleotides: 1. This CDR3 region has 13 residues. Germline V lookup: CDR1 GTSNPN, CDR2 SVGIG (reference sequence). The CDR3 reads CACTGAYNSPLHF. CDR3 DNA sequence: TGTGCCTGTACAGGGGCCTATAATTCACCCCTCCACTTT.